What follows are 28 T cell receptor beta chains derived from one specimen sequenced in a study of early T cells in non-severe SARS-CoV-2 infection. TCRdb analysed the 5' RACE reads with MiXCR anew, one entry per CDR3 protein. The table lists tens of thousands of distinct CDR3 sequences, about 4.9% of them singletons. The sequenced sample consisted of whole blood. These receptors all come from an adult who was a healthcare worker with PCR-confirmed SARS-CoV-2 infection or an uninfected control (not recorded which).

This clonotype was seen a few times. The chain uses TRBV11-2 and TRBJ2-3, with a possible D match to TRBD1 (6 bases). Germline CDR1 is SGHAT and CDR2 is FQNNGV. The CDR3 is made up of 15 amino acids. The V and J ends lost 5 bases and 1 base respectively, with 13 bases between them. The CDR3 sequence: CASSRHRQGTDTQYF. The CDR3 DNA is TGTGCCAGCAGCCGGCACCGACAGGGCACAGATACGCAGTATTTT.

This clonotype has at least ten counts. The rearrangement uses TRBV10-3 and TRBJ2-5; 7 nucleotides match TRBD1. The CDR3 has 14 amino acids. The germline V gene encodes CDR1 ENHRY and CDR2 SYGVKD. Trimming at V came to 5 bases and at J to 0 bases, leaving 3 bases not matched to a gene. CDR3 loop: CAISWGTDQETQYF. CDR3 sequence (DNA): TGTGCCATCAGTTGGGGGACAGACCAAGAGACCCAGTACTTC.

This clonotype has just a few counts. CDR3 residues: CAIAVGTKSTDTQYF. The DNA of the CDR3 is TGTGCCATAGCGGTGGGGACTAAAAGCACAGATACGCAGTATTTT. The chain has TRBV10-3 and TRBJ2-3, with 7 bases aligning to TRBD2. The CDR3 has 15 residues. Germline assignment: CDR1 ENHRY and CDR2 SYGVKD. V gave up 9 bases and J gave up 0 bases; unmatched junction bases: 9.

This clonotype was seen at least ten times. The V call is TRBV20-1, the J call TRBJ2-2; 10 bases are shared with TRBD1. Germline trimming cut 5 bases from V and 5 bases from J; bases unmatched to any gene: 8. The CDR3 has 15 amino acids. The germline gives CDR1 DFQATT, CDR2 SNEGSKA (reference sequence). The CDR3 protein is CSARPGQGRTGELFF. Here the CDR3 DNA reads TGCAGTGCTCGACCGGGACAGGGGAGGACCGGGGAGCTGTTTTTT.

Only a few counts were recorded for this clonotype. The chain combines TRBV27 with TRBJ2-7; D is unresolved. The CDR3 totals 13 residues. The germline V and J ends were trimmed by 4 bases and 2 bases, with 9 bases remaining between them. The germline V gene has CDR1 MNHEY and CDR2 SMNVEV (reference sequence). The CDR3 DNA is TGTGCCAGCAGTTCTGGGATTGCCTACGAGCAGTACTTC. This gives the protein CASSSGIAYEQYF.

Ten or more counts support this clonotype. The rearrangement joins TRBV11-2 to TRBJ2-1; no definite D call. This CDR3 has 11 amino acids. CDR1 is SGHAT and CDR2 is FQNNGV in the germline V gene. V lost 5 bases to trimming and J lost 2 bases, with 1 base between them. As DNA, the CDR3 is TGTGCCAGCAGCGCCTACAATGAGCAGTTCTTC. It specifies CASSAYNEQFF.

This clonotype was found a few times. The chain uses TRBV6-6 and TRBJ1-6, with D perhaps TRBD1 (6 bases). Germline CDR1 reads MNHNY; CDR2 reads SVGAGI (reference sequence). Deletions cut 0 bases from V and 10 bases from J, with 13 bases between. This CDR3 spans 15 amino acids. The chain's CDR3 is CASSYSQGPESPLHF. DNA of the CDR3: TGTGCCAGCAGTTACTCGCAGGGGCCGGAATCACCCCTCCACTTT.

At least ten counts were recorded for this clonotype. This rearrangement joins TRBV7-2 to TRBJ2-3, with 9 bases that match TRBD2. Germline lookup yields CDR1 SGHTA and CDR2 FQGNSA. V lost 1 base and J lost 0; bases outside the gene matches: 5. The CDR3 length is 17 residues. Here the CDR3 DNA reads TGTGCCAGCAGCTTAGGCCTAGCGGGATCTAGCACAGATACGCAGTATTTT. This gives the protein CASSLGLAGSSTDTQYF.

J is TRBJ2-7 and V is TRBV7-2; TRBD2 agrees at 9 bases. Trimming took 5 bases from V and 0 from J; bases not matched to a gene: 2. The CDR3 covers 14 residues. Germline lookup yields CDR1 SGHTA and CDR2 FQGNSA. CDR3 protein: CASSPGLASYEQYF. As DNA, the CDR3 is TGTGCCAGCAGCCCGGGACTAGCCTCCTACGAGCAGTACTTC.

This clonotype was counted at least ten times. This chain joins TRBV20-1 and TRBJ1-5; maybe TRBD1 (5 bases). This CDR3 spans 14 amino acids. Germline-derived CDR1 and CDR2 are DFQATT and SNEGSKA (reference sequence). Trimming stripped 6 bases from V and 6 bases from J, with 18 bases between. The CDR3 spells CSADIDSLGQPQHF. The DNA of the CDR3 is TGCAGTGCCGACATTGACAGCTTGGGTCAGCCCCAGCATTTT.

The chain carries TRBV24-1 and TRBJ1-4; D perhaps matches TRBD1 (5 bases). The CDR3 is 14 amino acids. V was clipped by 9 bases and J by 7 bases, with 17 bases between them. Germline loops: CDR1 KGHDR, CDR2 SFDVKD. The CDR3 reads CATPGGGDREKLFF. Here the CDR3 DNA reads TGTGCCACCCCCGGCGGGGGGGATCGTGAAAAACTGTTTTTT.

Ten or more counts support this clonotype. CDR3 in amino acids: CASSNLYEQYF. The CDR3 bases are TGTGCCAGTAGTAACCTCTACGAGCAGTACTTC. This chain links TRBV19 with TRBJ2-7; D remains ambiguous. The CDR3 length is 11 residues. Germline loops: CDR1 LNHDA, CDR2 SQIVND (reference sequence). V was clipped by 4 bases and J by 3 bases, with 4 bases between them. The full variable domain, completed using reference TRBV19 and TRBJ2-7, is DGGITQSPKYLFRKEGQNVTLSCEQNLNHDAMYWYRQDPGQGLRLIYYSQIVNDFQKGDIAEGYSVSREKKESFPLTVTSAQKNPTAFYLCASSNLYEQYFGPGTRLTVT.

The rearrangement uses TRBV5-1 and TRBJ1-5, with a tentative D call TRBD1 (6 bases). Trimming took 4 bases from V and 0 from J, leaving 11 bases between them. The CDR3 runs to 15 residues. Germline V gene lookup returns CDR1 SGHRS and CDR2 YFSETQ. CDR3 nucleotide sequence: TGCGCCAGCAGCCCCGGGACAAGTAGCAATCAGCCCCAGCATTTT. It specifies CASSPGTSSNQPQHF.

This clonotype showed up just a few times. The chain is built from TRBV19 and TRBJ2-2; a weak D match, TRBD1 (6 bases). V lost 3 bases and J 7 bases, leaving 12 bases between the germline ends. CDR1 and CDR2 (germline): LNHDA, SQIVND (reference sequence). This CDR3 region has 14 residues. The CDR3 protein is CASSIGGRSGELFF. CDR3 DNA sequence: TGTGCCAGTAGTATTGGGGGCCGAAGCGGGGAGCTGTTTTTT.

The CDR3 DNA reads as TGTGCCAGCAGCTTGGGAGCTAGCGGGGGACCGAGGGATACGCAGTATTTT. Translated, it gives CASSLGASGGPRDTQYF. V is TRBV5-8 and J is TRBJ2-3; 10 bases fit TRBD2. The CDR3 has 17 residues. Germline V gene lookup returns CDR1 SGHTS and CDR2 YDEGEE. The junction had 10 bases not matched to a gene; V was cut back by 0 bases and J by 6 bases.

The V and J genes are TRBV19 and TRBJ1-1; D is unresolved. The CDR3 covers 11 residues. Trimming cost V 11 bases and J 7 bases, with 14 bases left between them. Germline V gene sequence: CDR1 LNHDA, CDR2 SQIVND (reference sequence). CDR3 coding DNA: TGTGCCGGACCAGGAAGAGGTGAAGCTTTCTTT. This sequence encodes CAGPGRGEAFF.

The J gene is TRBJ2-7, the V gene TRBV5-1, with 8 bases that match TRBD2. There are 16 residues in the CDR3. The germline V gene encodes CDR1 SGHRS and CDR2 YFSETQ. Trimming took 0 bases from V and 2 from J; bases not matched to a gene: 7. The CDR3 is CASSLVGGGGPYEQYF. The CDR3 DNA is TGCGCCAGCAGCTTGGTCGGTGGCGGGGGGCCCTACGAGCAGTACTTC. Using reference TRBV5-1 and TRBJ2-7 for the parts outside the CDR3, the full variable domain is KAGVTQTPRYLIKTRGQQVTLSCSPISGHRSVSWYQQTPGQGLQFLFEYFSETQRNKGNFPGRFSGRQFSNSRSEMNVSTLELGDSALYLCASSLVGGGGPYEQYFGPGTRLTVT.

This clonotype appeared many times. The V gene is TRBV7-9, the J gene TRBJ2-7; D is unclear. Germline-derived CDR1 and CDR2 are SEHNR and FQNEAQ (reference sequence). V shed 1 base and J shed 0 bases, with 7 bases lying between them. The CDR3 loop spans 14 amino acids. The CDR3 is CASSLEATSYEQYF. DNA for the CDR3: TGTGCCAGCAGCTTAGAGGCAACCTCCTACGAGCAGTACTTC.

V is TRBV12-3 or TRBV12-4 and J is TRBJ2-7; TRBD1 aligns across 7 bases. After removal of 6 bases from V and 0 bases from J, the junction contained 5 bases not matched to a gene. The CDR3 length is 14 residues. The CDR3 nucleotides read TGTGCCAGCAGCCCGGGACAGAGCTCCTACGAGCAGTACTTC. Its translation: CASSPGQSSYEQYF.

This clonotype has ten or more counts. The rearrangement links TRBV5-4 to TRBJ2-3, with TRBD1 matching 9 bases. The germline V gene encodes CDR1 SGHNT and CDR2 YYREEE (reference sequence). Trimming took 3 bases from V and 6 from J; bases not matched to a gene: 5. CDR3 length equals 14 residues. The CDR3 reads CASSSGTGYDTQYF. In nucleotides, the CDR3 is TGTGCCAGCAGCTCCGGGACAGGGTACGATACGCAGTATTTT.

This clonotype was recorded many times. The V and J genes are TRBV14 and TRBJ2-3, with TRBD2 as a possible D gene (6 bases). Germline assignment: CDR1 SGHDN and CDR2 FVKESK. Between the trimmed V and J ends, which lost 2 bases and 0 bases, there was a span of 12 bases. This CDR3 is 16 amino acids long. This chain's CDR3 is CASSQRKRASTDTQYF. In DNA form, the CDR3 reads TGTGCCAGCAGCCAAAGGAAGCGGGCTAGCACAGATACGCAGTATTTT.

The genes are TRBV10-3 and TRBJ2-1; 11 bases fit TRBD1. Germline values: CDR1 ENHRY, CDR2 SYGVKD. The CDR3 extends over 17 amino acids. The ends lost 3 bases at V and 4 bases at J; junction bases unmatched: 8. The CDR3 is CAISDPDRDRGYNEQFF. In DNA, the CDR3 is TGTGCCATCAGTGATCCAGACCGGGACAGGGGGTACAATGAGCAGTTCTTC.

The sample holds many counts of this clonotype. The genes are TRBV20-1 and TRBJ2-1; 11 nucleotides agree with TRBD2. The V gene end was trimmed by 4 bases and the J gene end by 7 bases; junction bases not matched to a gene: 3. CDR1 is DFQATT, CDR2 SNEGSKA, per germline (reference sequence). The CDR3 is 13 residues long. CDR3 in DNA: TGCAGTGCTACAGCTAGCGGGAGGAATGAGCAGTTCTTC. Protein product: CSATASGRNEQFF.

This clonotype was seen repeatedly, ten times or more. The rearrangement links TRBV24-1 to TRBJ2-6, with D hard to call. V lost 9 bases, J lost 4 bases, and 12 bases lay in between. Germline CDR1 and CDR2: KGHDR and SFDVKD. The CDR3 is 14 residues long. CDR3: CATSPRTGANVLTF. The CDR3 coding sequence is TGTGCCACCTCCCCCCGAACGGGGGCCAACGTCCTGACTTTC.

In its sample, this clonotype was seen many times. The CDR3 here is CAWSVSASGNRGFNYNEQFF. The CDR3 DNA reads TGTGCCTGGAGTGTGTCGGCTAGCGGGAACCGCGGGTTTAACTACAATGAGCAGTTCTTC. The gene calls are TRBV30 and TRBJ2-1; 9 nucleotides agree with TRBD2. Trimming took 0 bases from V and 3 from J; bases not matched to a gene: 18. CDR1 and CDR2 (germline): GTSNPN, SVGIG (reference sequence). The CDR3 sequence is 20 residues long.

This clonotype has ten or more counts. This chain links TRBV3-1 with TRBJ1-4, with TRBD1 matching over 8 bases. This CDR3 spans 13 amino acids. Germline-derived CDR1 and CDR2 are LGHDT and YNNKEL (reference sequence). V lost 7 bases to trimming and J lost 14 bases; unmatched junction nucleotides: 12. CDR3 DNA sequence: TGTGCCAGCACCGGGGACAGGCACTTAGGGCTGTTTTTT. Residues: CASTGDRHLGLFF.

This clonotype was seen at least ten times. The gene calls are TRBV4-2 and TRBJ1-3; TRBD1 aligns across 7 bases. This CDR3 comprises 17 residues. The germline CDR1 and CDR2 sequences are LGHNA and YNFKEQ. J was trimmed by 0 bases and V by 1 base; bases with no gene match: 6. This chain's CDR3 is CASSQGQGQSSGNTIYF. The CDR3, as DNA: TGTGCCAGCAGCCAAGGACAGGGCCAAAGCTCTGGAAACACCATATATTTT.

In its sample, this clonotype ranks as medium-sized. This chain connects TRBV6-5 to TRBJ2-1; either TRBD1 or TRBD2 may supply D (5 bases each). Germline CDR1 is MNHEY and CDR2 is SVGAGI. Trimming shortened V by 8 bases and J by 4 bases, and 12 bases separated the two germline ends. The CDR3 totals 13 residues. CDR3 nucleotides: TGTGCCAGCGGTCAGGGAGCTTACAATGAGCAGTTCTTC. Translated, it gives CASGQGAYNEQFF.